Below, one TCR beta chain is given with its context. The antigen is undetermined. Primed by a sample-barcoded 5' primer and a J-beta primer mix, a second PCR proceeded for 7 to 11 cycles. TCRdb re-analysed the 5' RACE reads in MiXCR, keeping a single row per CDR3 protein. The profile shows about 690,000 distinct CDR3 sequences, over 40% of them singletons. The data were obtained in a study of blood T cells in healthy people across ages. Germline V gene lookup returns CDR1 DFQATT and CDR2 SNEGSKA (reference sequence). This CDR3 spans 17 amino acids. General observations from the study: Significant beta diversity loss was already apparent by age about 42, declining roughly linearly.

The rearrangement joins TRBV20-1 to TRBJ2-1; D remains ambiguous. The J call may be in error: the DNA end matches TRBJ2-7 better. The receptor was derived from a man older than 75 in good health. Sequencing was performed on blood. The CDR3 here is CSARDIVRHSSYNEQYF. CDR3 bases: TGCAGTGCTAGAGATATAGTCCGACACAGCTCCTACAATGAGCAGTACTTC.